The 14 T cell receptor beta chains below come from one sample, sequenced in a study of tissue T cells after allogeneic stem cell transplantation. Only in-frame clones appear in the TCRdb table, and some are missing; sequencing was by immunoSEQ multiplex PCR. The sample has about 10,000 clones; 60% are singletons. The sequences come from tissue from the jejunum, collected at autopsy. Receptor source: a woman aged 18-55 years with breast cancer.

This clone has just one count. This chain joins TRBV5-5 and TRBJ2-7; 7 bases align to TRBD1. Germline CDR1 reads SGHKS; CDR2 reads YYEKEE (reference sequence). The CDR3 contains 14 residues. V gave up 3 bases and J gave up 2 bases; unmatched junction bases: 5. CDR3 in DNA: TGTGCCAGCAGCTCGGGACAGTTGGCCTACGAGCAGTACTTC. Encoded protein: CASSSGQLAYEQYF.

V gene TRBV19 combines with J gene TRBJ2-5; 8 bases are shared with TRBD1. CDR1 LNHDA and CDR2 SQIVND come from the germline V gene (reference sequence). Germline trimming cut 6 bases from V and 4 bases from J; bases unmatched to any gene: 7. This CDR3 spans 14 amino acids. CDR3 sequence (DNA): TGTGCCAGTAGCCGGGGACAGGATGGAGAGACCCAGTACTTC. This translates into CASSRGQDGETQYF.

For this clone: This same CDR3 is encoded by further DNA sequences in the sample. V gene TRBV5-5 combines with J gene TRBJ1-1; the D gene is possibly TRBD1 (6 bases). Per germline, CDR1 SGHKS and CDR2 YYEKEE (reference sequence). The ends were cut back, 1 base at V and 1 base at J, with 8 bases in the middle. The CDR3 covers 14 residues. CDR3 sequence (DNA): TGTGCCAGCAGCTTGCCAGGGGCGAACACTGAAGCTTTCTTT. It yields the protein CASSLPGANTEAFF.

The V gene is TRBV6-6, the J gene TRBJ1-1; D is unclear. There are 12 residues in the CDR3. Germline-derived CDR1 and CDR2 are MNHNY and SVGAGI (reference sequence). V was pared by 6 bases and J by 6 bases, with 11 bases between. This CDR3 reads CASRGGKAEAFF. CDR3 DNA sequence: TGTGCCAGCAGAGGCGGGAAGGCTGAAGCTTTCTTT.

This clone was recorded a few times. The CDR3 sequence: CASSTGPAEQYF. The CDR3 region has the DNA TGTGCCAGCAGTACAGGGCCTGCCGAGCAGTACTTC. The V and J genes are TRBV2 and TRBJ2-7, with D perhaps TRBD1 (6 bases). CDR3 length equals 12 residues. CDR1 SNHLY and CDR2 FYNNEI come from the germline V gene. V was cut by 5 bases and J by 6 bases, with 11 bases left in between.

The rearrangement joins TRBV30 to TRBJ2-3; TRBD1 matches 7 bases. The CDR3 sequence is 16 residues long. The ends lost 1 base at V and 5 bases at J; junction bases unmatched: 12. The germline CDR1 and CDR2 sequences are GTSNPN and SVGIG (reference sequence). CDR3 sequence reads: CAWSGPGGTSVDTQYF. CDR3 nucleotide sequence: TGTGCCTGGAGTGGGCCAGGGGGTACATCGGTAGATACGCAGTATTTT.

The chain joins TRBV2 to TRBJ1-2; D is uncertain. Trimming shortened V by 7 bases and J by 4 bases, and 7 bases separated the two germline ends. Germline CDR1 and CDR2: SNHLY and FYNNEI. The CDR3 is 11 amino acids. CDR3 sequence: CASTASYGYTF. The CDR3 region has the DNA TGTGCCAGCACGGCCTCCTATGGCTACACCTTC.

This clone came up once. The chain employs TRBV11-2 and TRBJ2-1, with D tentatively TRBD2 (6 bases). The CDR3 covers 17 residues. Germline CDR1 and CDR2: SGHAT and FQNNGV. V was clipped by 5 bases and J by 0 bases, with 17 bases between them. The CDR3 sequence is CASSLRDSGISYNEQFF. The DNA for the CDR3 is TGTGCCAGCAGCCTCCGTGATAGCGGAATCTCCTACAATGAGCAGTTCTTC.

J is TRBJ2-3 and V is TRBV4-3, with TRBD2 matching 7 bases. Germline V gene sequence: CDR1 LGHNA, CDR2 YSLEER. Losses at the gene ends were 0 bases for V and 2 bases for J; bases not matched to a gene: 5. The CDR3 sequence is 16 residues long. The DNA for the CDR3 is TGCGCCAGCAGCCAAGAACTAGCGCGAAACACAGATACGCAGTATTTT. Protein product: CASSQELARNTDTQYF.

For the CDR3, the DNA is TGTGCCAGCAGCGCAGGGACAGGCCTTATCACTGAAGCTTTCTTT. This sequence encodes CASSAGTGLITEAFF. This sequence joins TRBV5-8 and TRBJ1-1; 8 nucleotides agree with TRBD1. The junction had 9 bases not matched to a gene; V was cut back by 4 bases and J by 4 bases. Per the germline V gene, CDR1 is SGHTS and CDR2 is YDEGEE. The CDR3 sequence is 15 residues long.

In its sample, this clone was seen a few times. The chain recombines TRBV4-2 with TRBJ2-7; D is undetermined. Trimming left V 0 bases short and J 0 bases short, with 12 bases between. The germline CDR1 and CDR2 sequences are LGHNA and YNFKEQ. The CDR3 has 16 residues. The CDR3 region is CASSQDVARSSYEQYF. DNA for the CDR3: TGTGCCAGCAGCCAAGATGTAGCACGTAGCTCCTACGAGCAGTACTTC.

This rearrangement joins TRBV19 to TRBJ1-5; 11 bases are shared with TRBD1. The CDR3 sequence is 16 residues long. From germline, CDR1 is LNHDA and CDR2 SQIVND (reference sequence). J gave up 6 bases and V 9 bases, and 13 bases lay outside the gene matches. The CDR3 DNA follows: TGTGCCAGCGCTACTCCGGACAGGGGGCGCGGTCAGCCCCAGCATTTT. Translation: CASATPDRGRGQPQHF. Using reference TRBV19 and TRBJ1-5 for the parts outside the CDR3, the full variable domain is DGGITQSPKYLFRKEGQNVTLSCEQNLNHDAMYWYRQDPGQGLRLIYYSQIVNDFQKGDIAEGYSVSREKKESFPLTVTSAQKNPTAFYLCASATPDRGRGQPQHFGDGTRLSIL.

This clone was counted only a few times. The rearrangement uses TRBV5-4 and TRBJ2-7; 9 nucleotides align to TRBD1. After removal of 4 bases from V and 2 bases from J, the junction contained 4 bases not matched to a gene. Looked up from germline, CDR1 is SGHNT and CDR2 is YYREEE (reference sequence). This CDR3 region has 14 residues. CDR3 sequence reads: CASSPDRGTYEQYF. In DNA, the CDR3 is TGTGCCAGCAGCCCCGACAGGGGGACCTACGAGCAGTACTTC.

This clone has more than one count but fewer than ten. The gene calls are TRBV12-3 or TRBV12-4 and TRBJ1-1, with unresolved D. The ends were cut back, 2 bases at V and 1 base at J, with 5 bases in the middle. The CDR3 covers 13 residues. CDR3 DNA: TGTGCCAGCAGTTTAAACGGGAACACTGAAGCTTTCTTT. Translating gives CASSLNGNTEAFF.